This TCR beta chain was observed in a study of identical twins. Trimming removed 6 bases at V and 1 base at J, with 13 bases between. The CDR3 sequence is 14 residues long. MiXCR, applied by TCRdb to the 5' RACE reads, yields one record per CDR3 protein. The sample has a few hundred thousand distinct CDR3 sequences, about 13% seen once; the top ten hold more than 0.8%. These data were also reused for a study on yellow fever vaccine responses in identical twins.

The rearrangement uses TRBV12-3 or TRBV12-4 and TRBJ2-7; D is uncertain. The receptor comes from a woman aged 18-29 years in good health. Sequencing was done on a sample of CD4+ T cells sorted from blood. The CDR3 region is CASRQTGASYEQYF. CDR3 nucleotides: TGTGCCAGCAGGCAGACCGGAGCTTCCTACGAGCAGTACTTC.